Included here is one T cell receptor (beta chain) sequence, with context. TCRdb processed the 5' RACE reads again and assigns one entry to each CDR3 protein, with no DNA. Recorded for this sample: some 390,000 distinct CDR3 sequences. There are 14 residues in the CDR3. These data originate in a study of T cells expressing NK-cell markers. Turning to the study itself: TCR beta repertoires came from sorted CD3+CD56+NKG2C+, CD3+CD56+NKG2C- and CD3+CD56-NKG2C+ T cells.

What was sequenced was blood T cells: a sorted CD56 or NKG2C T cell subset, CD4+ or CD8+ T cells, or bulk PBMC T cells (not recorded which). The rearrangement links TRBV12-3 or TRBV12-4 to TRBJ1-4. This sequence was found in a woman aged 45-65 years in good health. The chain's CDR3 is CASSLRQSGEKLFF.